This T cell receptor beta chain came from a study of shared clonotypes between healthy human individuals. Findings and limits, study-wide: Naive CD4 clonotypes were shared across a handful of donors at roughly 5%.

For each subset, genomic DNA was distributed in equal portions over several immunoSEQ plates. The data were produced by immunoSEQ multiplex PCR, yet TCRdb's version contains in-frame clones alone and is incomplete. The sample has 2 million to 2.5 million clones, over 85% seen once. The donor population consisted of healthy HIV-negative adults with no recent acute infections or vaccinations. The table lists this clone with a count of one. The target antigen is unknown. The TCR comes from a man aged 18 to 30 in good health. Some clones in this sample may be carry-over from other donors' samples. Sequences were obtained from naive CD4+ T cells from PBMCs. Subset defined: CD45RA+ positively selected.

Here the CDR3 reads CASSLDSGLDPQHF. In DNA form, the CDR3 reads TGTGCCAGCAGCCTTGACAGTGGTCTCGATCCCCAGCATTTT. The chain carries TRBV7-9 and TRBJ1-5; maybe TRBD1 (5 bases). V gave up 5 bases and J gave up 10 bases, with 18 bases separating them. This CDR3 comprises 14 residues. Germline V lookup: CDR1 SEHNR, CDR2 FQNEAQ (reference sequence).